This T cell receptor beta chain was captured in a study of T cell responses to AZD1222 COVID-19 vaccine. Here immunoSEQ multiplex PCR was the method, and the copy in TCRdb shows in-frame clones only, minus some. The data show over 95,000 clones, 88% seen once. Germline CDR1 MNHEY, CDR2 SVGAGI. This CDR3 is built from 15 residues. V was shortened by 4 bases and J by 2 bases, with 11 bases between the two germline ends. Study results and caveats: Donors, mostly white British, included more females; clonal diversity was possibly underestimated. Repertoire sampling occurred only after the peak T cell response. Only five or six people who got AZD1222 tested seropositive at baseline.

Of note for this clone: Antigen: not known.

Analyses pooled second doses at about 4 or about 12 weeks. Sequencing was performed on peripheral blood, taken 28 days after the second AZD1222 dose. This sequence originates from an adult who received the AZD1222 COVID-19 vaccine. The V call is TRBV6-5, the J call TRBJ2-2; TRBD1 might be the D (6 bases). The CDR3 DNA reads TGTGCCAGCAGTTCCGGCAGGGGAAACACCGGGGAGCTGTTTTTT. It is translated as CASSSGRGNTGELFF.